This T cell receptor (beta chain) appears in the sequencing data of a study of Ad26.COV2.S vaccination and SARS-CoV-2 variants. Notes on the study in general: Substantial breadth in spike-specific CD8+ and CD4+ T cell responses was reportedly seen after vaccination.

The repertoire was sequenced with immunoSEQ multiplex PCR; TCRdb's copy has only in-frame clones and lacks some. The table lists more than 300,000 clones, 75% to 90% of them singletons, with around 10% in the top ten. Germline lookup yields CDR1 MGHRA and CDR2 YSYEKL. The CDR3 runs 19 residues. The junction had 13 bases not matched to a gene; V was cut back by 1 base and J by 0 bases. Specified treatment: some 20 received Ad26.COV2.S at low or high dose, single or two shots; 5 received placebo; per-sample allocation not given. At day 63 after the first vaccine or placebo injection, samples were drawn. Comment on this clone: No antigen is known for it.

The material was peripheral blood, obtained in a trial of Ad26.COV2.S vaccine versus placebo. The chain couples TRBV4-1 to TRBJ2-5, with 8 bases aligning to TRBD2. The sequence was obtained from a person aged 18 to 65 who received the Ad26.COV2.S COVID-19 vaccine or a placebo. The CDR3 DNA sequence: TGCGCCAGCAGCCAAGTAGGTAGCGGGGTAAACTTGTACCAAGAGACCCAGTACTTC. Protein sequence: CASSQVGSGVNLYQETQYF.